The clone carrying this TCR beta chain has more than one count but fewer than ten. This sample stems from a study of shared clonotypes between healthy human individuals. Trimming pared 3 bases from V and 9 bases from J, leaving 5 bases between. From germline, CDR1 is SNHLY and CDR2 FYNNEI. The CDR3 is 10 amino acids. Here immunoSEQ multiplex PCR was the method, and the copy in TCRdb shows in-frame clones only, minus some. The sample includes 950,000 to 1,300,000 clones, about three quarters of them seen just once. The chain combines TRBV2 with TRBJ1-2; no clear D gene. The specimen was memory CD4+ T cells sorted from blood. Subset noted: CD45RA-negative fraction. The sequence came from a young man in good health. CDR3 in amino acids: CASSEGSYTF. CDR3 bases: TGTGCCAGCAGTGAGGGTAGCTACACCTTC.